A selection of T cell receptor beta chains follows, all from one sample in a study of neurological immune-mediated disorders. TCRdb passed the 5' RACE reads through MiXCR, listing each CDR3 protein once. The table includes roughly 100,000 distinct CDR3 sequences, about 3.8% detected once. The sample taken for sequencing was PBMCs. These receptors came from a woman between 18 and 29 years old with multiple sclerosis. The CDR3 runs from the conserved cysteine through the conserved F or W. The order of the fields is D gene, clone size, V gene, J gene, CDR3 protein, CDR3 DNA. D genes are given only for firm matches. A clone size is listed for some rows: how often the clone was seen (once, few, many), or a class if it is expanded.

NA	many	TRBV11-2	TRBJ1-1	CASSLELGFTNTEAFF	TGTGCCAGCAGCTTAGAGTTAGGGTTTACGAACACTGAAGCTTTCTTT
NA	many	TRBV6-2/TRBV6-3	TRBJ2-1	CASSSALGQFF	TGTGCCAGCAGTTCAGCTTTAGGGCAGTTCTTC
NA	many	TRBV20-1	TRBJ1-3	CSARAQLSGNTIYF	TGCAGTGCCAGAGCTCAGTTGTCTGGAAACACCATATATTTT
NA	NA	TRBV20-1	TRBJ2-2	CSATLVGVGGTGELFF	TGCAGTGCCACCCTGGTGGGAGTAGGTGGCACCGGGGAGCTGTTTTTT
NA	many	TRBV28	TRBJ1-4	CASRGAGWAEKLFF	TGTGCCAGCAGGGGGGCAGGGTGGGCTGAAAAACTGTTTTTT
NA	NA	TRBV18	TRBJ1-1	CASSLGTRVDTEAFF	TGTGCCAGCTCCCTCGGGACACGGGTGGACACTGAAGCTTTCTTT
TRBD2	NA	TRBV9	TRBJ2-1	CASSEREAYNEQFF	TGTGCCAGCAGCGAGCGGGAAGCCTACAATGAGCAGTTCTTC
NA	NA	TRBV7-9	TRBJ1-2	CASSSMERDYGYTF	TGTGCCAGCAGCTCGATGGAAAGGGACTATGGCTACACCTTC
NA	many	TRBV5-1	TRBJ1-2	CASRGQEGDGYTF	TGCGCCAGCAGAGGGCAGGAAGGGGACGGCTACACCTTC
NA	many	TRBV7-9	TRBJ2-1	CASTLGSYNEQFF	TGTGCCAGCACCCTGGGCTCGTACAATGAGCAGTTCTTC
TRBD2	NA	TRBV20-1	TRBJ2-7	CSAGQVAGGIYEQYF	TGCAGTGCTGGCCAGGTAGCGGGGGGTATCTACGAGCAGTACTTC
NA	few	TRBV15	TRBJ1-6	CATSRDRGNSPLHF	TGTGCCACCAGCAGAGATCGAGGAAATTCACCCCTCCACTTT
NA	many	TRBV5-6	TRBJ2-7	CASSPHRGYFYEQYF	TGTGCCAGCAGCCCTCATCGGGGCTACTTCTACGAGCAGTACTTC
NA	many	TRBV7-9	TRBJ2-1	CASSPTISSYNEQFF	TGTGCCAGCAGCCCGACTATAAGCTCCTACAATGAGCAGTTCTTC
TRBD1	many	TRBV20-1	TRBJ1-6	CSAVTGGNSPLHF	TGCAGTGCTGTTACAGGGGGGAATTCACCCCTCCACTTT
NA	NA	TRBV3-1	TRBJ1-1	CASSQEVGGTEAFF	TGTGCCAGCAGCCAAGAGGTGGGAGGCACTGAAGCTTTCTTT
NA	many	TRBV3-1	TRBJ1-5	CASSQGETQPQHF	TGTGCCAGCAGCCAAGGCGAGACTCAGCCCCAGCATTTT
TRBD2	many	TRBV6-5	TRBJ2-1	CASRRTGTSVVLPDNEQFF	TGTGCCAGCAGACGAACCGGGACTAGCGTTGTGCTTCCGGACAATGAGCAGTTCTTC
TRBD1	many	TRBV15	TRBJ1-4	CATSRDMDRHNEKLFF	TGTGCCACCAGCAGAGATATGGACAGGCATAATGAAAAACTGTTTTTT
NA	many	TRBV7-9	TRBJ2-7	CASSNSPPYRQDYEQYF	TGTGCCAGCAGCAACTCCCCCCCATACAGGCAGGACTACGAGCAGTACTTC
TRBD2	many	TRBV20-1	TRBJ2-5	CSASGGAVETQYF	TGCAGTGCTAGCGGGGGGGCCGTAGAGACCCAGTACTTC
TRBD1	many	TRBV20-1	TRBJ1-1	CSARRQGHMNTEAFF	TGCAGTGCTAGAAGACAGGGGCACATGAACACTGAAGCTTTCTTT